This TCR beta chain was obtained from a study of blood T cell repertoires in COVID-19. For the study at large: Both acute and convalescent COVID-19 samples were obtained from the United States, Italy and Spain.

Under the authors' procedure: Amplification with reference gene primers provided the estimates of nucleated cell counts. Only in-frame clones appear in the TCRdb table, and some are missing; sequencing was by immunoSEQ multiplex PCR. The V and J calls and clone size were taken over from that table, and D and trimming were inferred from the DNA. The data contain fewer than 350,000 clones, roughly 87% of them singletons. Enrollees, roughly 18 to 89 years old, lived in approximately 24 US areas. Membership in each cohort depended on participant-reported clinical history. Input material: PBMCs or T cells enriched from blood (not recorded which). The sequence came from a woman aged 40 to 49 who had recovered from COVID-19.

The CDR3 spells CASSFSAISGMTGELFF. CDR3 coding DNA: TGTGCCAGCAGCTTTTCGGCGATTAGCGGAATGACCGGGGAGCTGTTTTTT. This sequence joins TRBV12-1 and TRBJ2-2; the table's D call TRBD2 went unverified against the DNA. TRBV12-1 is tagged as a pseudogene. The CDR3 extends over 17 amino acids.